This is a list of T cell receptor beta chains from one sample in a study of shared clonotypes between healthy human individuals. TCRdb's copy holds only in-frame clones and misses some; the assay was immunoSEQ multiplex PCR. The sample contains 2 million to 2.5 million clones, around 95% of which appear only once. Sequenced input: naive CD4+ T cells sorted from blood. These receptor sequences come from a man aged 18 to 35 in good health. Each CDR3 is given with its conserved first and last residue. Only some rows state a clone size, as once, few, many or a class for expanded clones.

TRBV2 | - | CASGVEVVNYGYTF
TRBV4-3 | - | CASSRTGERVDTQYF
TRBV6-1 | - | CASSRDRSSGELFF
TRBV11-2 | - | CATGGSGSSYNEQFF
TRBV9 | - | CASSVGGQGHEQYF
TRBV4-1 | - | CASSQEKSGGQETQYF
TRBV5-1 | many | CASSSQGYEQYF
TRBV6-1 | - | CASSDGQNYGYTF
TRBV6-1 | - | CASSDPRNTIYF
TRBV5-1 | - | CASSLPGLQETQYF